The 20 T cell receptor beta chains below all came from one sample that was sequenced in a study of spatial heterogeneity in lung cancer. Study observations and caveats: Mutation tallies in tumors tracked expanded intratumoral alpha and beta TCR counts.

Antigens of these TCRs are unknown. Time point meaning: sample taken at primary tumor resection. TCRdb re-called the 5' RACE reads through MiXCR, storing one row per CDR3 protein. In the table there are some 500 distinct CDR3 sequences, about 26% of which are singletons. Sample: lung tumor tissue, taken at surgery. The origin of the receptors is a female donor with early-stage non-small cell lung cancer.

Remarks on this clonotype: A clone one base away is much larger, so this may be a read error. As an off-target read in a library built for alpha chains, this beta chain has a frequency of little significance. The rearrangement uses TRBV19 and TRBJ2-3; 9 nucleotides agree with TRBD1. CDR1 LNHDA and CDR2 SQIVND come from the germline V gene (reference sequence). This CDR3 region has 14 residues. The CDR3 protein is CASLGQGGPDTRYF. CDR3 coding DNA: TGTGCCAGCTTGGGACAGGGAGGACCAGATACGCGGTATTTT.

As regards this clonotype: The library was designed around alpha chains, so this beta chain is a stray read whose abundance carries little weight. Here the CDR3 DNA reads TGCAGTGCTAGGGCGTGGGGACTAGCGGGAGAATTCGGGTTGGATACGCAGTATTTT. Translation gives CSARAWGLAGEFGLDTQYF. This rearrangement joins TRBV20-1 to TRBJ2-3; TRBD2 aligns across 14 bases. The junction had 17 bases not matched to a gene; V was cut back by 3 bases and J by 6 bases. CDR3 length: 19 amino acids. The germline gives CDR1 DFQATT, CDR2 SNEGSKA (reference sequence).

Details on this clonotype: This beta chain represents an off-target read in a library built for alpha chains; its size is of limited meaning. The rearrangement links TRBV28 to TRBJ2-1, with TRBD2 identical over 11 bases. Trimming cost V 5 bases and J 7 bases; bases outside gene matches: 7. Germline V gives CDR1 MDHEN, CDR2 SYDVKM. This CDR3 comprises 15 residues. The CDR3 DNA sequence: TGTGCCAGCAGTGTGGGACTAGCGGTAAGGAATGAGCAGTTCTTC. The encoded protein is CASSVGLAVRNEQFF.

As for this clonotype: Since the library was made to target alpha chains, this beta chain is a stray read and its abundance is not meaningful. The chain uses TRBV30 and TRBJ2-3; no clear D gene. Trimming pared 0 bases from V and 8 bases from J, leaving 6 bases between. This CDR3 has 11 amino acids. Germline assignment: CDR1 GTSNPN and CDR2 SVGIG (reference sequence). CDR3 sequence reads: CAWSVMGTQYF. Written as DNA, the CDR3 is TGTGCCTGGAGTGTCATGGGTACGCAGTATTTT.

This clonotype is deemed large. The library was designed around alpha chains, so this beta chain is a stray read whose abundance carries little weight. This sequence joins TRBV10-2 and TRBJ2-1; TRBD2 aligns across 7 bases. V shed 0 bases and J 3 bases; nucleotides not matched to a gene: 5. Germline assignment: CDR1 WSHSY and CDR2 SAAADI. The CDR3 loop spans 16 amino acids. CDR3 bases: TGCGCCAGCAGTGAGTCCCGGACTAGGTTCTACAATGAGCAGTTCTTC. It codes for CASSESRTRFYNEQFF.

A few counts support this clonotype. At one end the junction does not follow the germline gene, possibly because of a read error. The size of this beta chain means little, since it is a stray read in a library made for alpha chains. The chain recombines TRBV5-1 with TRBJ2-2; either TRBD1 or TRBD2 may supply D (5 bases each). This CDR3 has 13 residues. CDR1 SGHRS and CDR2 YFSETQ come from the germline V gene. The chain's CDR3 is CASQKDITGELFF. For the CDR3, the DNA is TGCGCCAGCCAGAAGGACATTACCGGGGAACTGTTTTTT.

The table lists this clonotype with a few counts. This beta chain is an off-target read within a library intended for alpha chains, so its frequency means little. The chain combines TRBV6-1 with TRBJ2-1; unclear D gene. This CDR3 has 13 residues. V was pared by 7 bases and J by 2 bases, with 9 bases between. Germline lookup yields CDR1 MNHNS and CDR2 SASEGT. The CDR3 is CASKTSAYNEQFF. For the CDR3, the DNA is TGTGCCAGCAAGACCTCCGCCTACAATGAGCAGTTCTTC.

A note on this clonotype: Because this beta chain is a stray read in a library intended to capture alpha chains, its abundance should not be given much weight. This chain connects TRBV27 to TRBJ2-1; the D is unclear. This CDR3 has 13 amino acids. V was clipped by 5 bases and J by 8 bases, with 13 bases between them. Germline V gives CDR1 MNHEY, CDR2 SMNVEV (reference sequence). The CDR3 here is CASSQIGSDEQFF. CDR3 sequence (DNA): TGTGCCAGCAGTCAAATAGGATCCGATGAGCAGTTCTTC.

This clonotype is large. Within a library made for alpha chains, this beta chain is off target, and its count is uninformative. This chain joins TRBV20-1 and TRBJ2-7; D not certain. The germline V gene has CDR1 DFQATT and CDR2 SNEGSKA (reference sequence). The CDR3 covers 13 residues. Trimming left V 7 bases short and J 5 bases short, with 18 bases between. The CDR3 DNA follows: TGCAGTGTTTCCCGATCCCCCCTAGACGAGCAGTACTTC. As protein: CSVSRSPLDEQYF.

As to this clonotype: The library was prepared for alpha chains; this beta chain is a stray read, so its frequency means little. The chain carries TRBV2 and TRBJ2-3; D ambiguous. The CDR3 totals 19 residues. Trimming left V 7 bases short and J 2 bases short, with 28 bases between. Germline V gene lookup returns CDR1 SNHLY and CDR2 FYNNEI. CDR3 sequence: CASIGPMEARDTPTDTQYF. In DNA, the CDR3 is TGTGCCAGCATAGGGCCGATGGAAGCTAGAGATACTCCCACAGATACGCAGTATTTT.

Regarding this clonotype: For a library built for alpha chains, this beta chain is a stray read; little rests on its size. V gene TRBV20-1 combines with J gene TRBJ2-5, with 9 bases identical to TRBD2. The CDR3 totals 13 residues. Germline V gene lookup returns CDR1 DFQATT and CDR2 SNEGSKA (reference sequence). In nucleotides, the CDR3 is TGCAGCACCGGACTAGCGCAACAAGAGACCCAGTACTTC. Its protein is CSTGLAQQETQYF.

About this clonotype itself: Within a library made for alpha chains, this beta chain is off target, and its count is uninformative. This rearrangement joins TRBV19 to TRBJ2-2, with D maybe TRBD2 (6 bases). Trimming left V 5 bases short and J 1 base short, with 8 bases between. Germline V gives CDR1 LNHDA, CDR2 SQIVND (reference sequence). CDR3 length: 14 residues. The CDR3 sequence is CASSFGGNTGELFF. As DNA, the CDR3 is TGTGCCAGTAGTTTCGGGGGGAACACCGGGGAGCTGTTTTTT.

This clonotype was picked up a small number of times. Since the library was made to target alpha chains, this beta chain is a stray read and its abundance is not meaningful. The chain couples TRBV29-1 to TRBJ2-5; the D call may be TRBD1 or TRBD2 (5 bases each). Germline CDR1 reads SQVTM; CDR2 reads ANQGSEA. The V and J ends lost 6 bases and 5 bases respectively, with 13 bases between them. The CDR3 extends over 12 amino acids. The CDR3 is CSVGGGSETQYF. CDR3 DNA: TGCAGCGTCGGTGGGGGATCGGAGACCCAGTACTTC.

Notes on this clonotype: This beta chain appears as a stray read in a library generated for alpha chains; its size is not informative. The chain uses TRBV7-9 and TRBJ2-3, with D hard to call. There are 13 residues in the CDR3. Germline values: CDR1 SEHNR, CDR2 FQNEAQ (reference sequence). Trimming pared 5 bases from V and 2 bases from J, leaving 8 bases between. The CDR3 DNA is TGTGCCAGCAGCCCAGGTATCACAGATACGCAGTATTTT. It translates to CASSPGITDTQYF.

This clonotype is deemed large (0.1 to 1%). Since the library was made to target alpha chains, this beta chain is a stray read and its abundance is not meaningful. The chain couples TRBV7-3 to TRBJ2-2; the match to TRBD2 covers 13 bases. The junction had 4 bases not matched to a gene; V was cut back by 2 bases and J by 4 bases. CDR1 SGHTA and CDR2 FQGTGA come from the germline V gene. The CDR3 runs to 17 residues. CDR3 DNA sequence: TGTGCCAGCAGCTTACCAAGGACTAGCGGGGGCACCGGGGAGCTGTTTTTT. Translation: CASSLPRTSGGTGELFF.

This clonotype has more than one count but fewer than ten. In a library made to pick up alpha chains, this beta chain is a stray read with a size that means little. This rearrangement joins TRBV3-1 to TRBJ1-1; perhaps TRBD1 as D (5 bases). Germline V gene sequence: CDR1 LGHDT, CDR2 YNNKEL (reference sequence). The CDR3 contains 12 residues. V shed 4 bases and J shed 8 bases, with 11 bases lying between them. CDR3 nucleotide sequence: TGTGCCAGCAGCCTACGGGACTTCGAAGCTTTCTTT. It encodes CASSLRDFEAFF.

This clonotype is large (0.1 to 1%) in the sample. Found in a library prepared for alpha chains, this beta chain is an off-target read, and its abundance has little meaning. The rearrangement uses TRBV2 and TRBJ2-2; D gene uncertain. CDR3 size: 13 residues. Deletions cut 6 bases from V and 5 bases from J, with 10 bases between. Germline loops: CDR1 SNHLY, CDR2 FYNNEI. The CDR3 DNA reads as TGTGCCAGCAGCCAGGATGGTACCGGGGAGCTGTTTTTT. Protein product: CASSQDGTGELFF.

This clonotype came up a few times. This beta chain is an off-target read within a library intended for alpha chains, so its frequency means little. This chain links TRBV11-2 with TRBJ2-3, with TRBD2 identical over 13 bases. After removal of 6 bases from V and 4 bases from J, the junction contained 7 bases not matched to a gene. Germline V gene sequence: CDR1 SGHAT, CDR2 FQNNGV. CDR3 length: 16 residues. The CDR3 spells CASRQTSGRNADTQYF. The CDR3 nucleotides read TGTGCCAGCAGACAGACTAGCGGGAGGAACGCAGATACGCAGTATTTT.

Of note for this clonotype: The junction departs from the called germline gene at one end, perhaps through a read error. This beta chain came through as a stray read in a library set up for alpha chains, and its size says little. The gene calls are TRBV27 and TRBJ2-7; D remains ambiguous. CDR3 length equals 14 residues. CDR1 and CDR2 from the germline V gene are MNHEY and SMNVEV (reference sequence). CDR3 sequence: CASSFRVPFYERYF. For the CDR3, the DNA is TGTGCCAGCAGTTTCCGGGTCCCATTCTACGAGCGGTACTTC.

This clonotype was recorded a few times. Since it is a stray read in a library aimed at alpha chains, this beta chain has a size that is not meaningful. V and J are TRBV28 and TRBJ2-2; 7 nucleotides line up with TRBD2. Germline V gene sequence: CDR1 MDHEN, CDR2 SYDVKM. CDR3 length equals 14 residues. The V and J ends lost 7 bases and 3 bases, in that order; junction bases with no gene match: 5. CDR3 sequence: CASTRETDTGELFF. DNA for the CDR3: TGTGCCAGCACGCGGGAGACAGACACCGGGGAGCTGTTTTTT.